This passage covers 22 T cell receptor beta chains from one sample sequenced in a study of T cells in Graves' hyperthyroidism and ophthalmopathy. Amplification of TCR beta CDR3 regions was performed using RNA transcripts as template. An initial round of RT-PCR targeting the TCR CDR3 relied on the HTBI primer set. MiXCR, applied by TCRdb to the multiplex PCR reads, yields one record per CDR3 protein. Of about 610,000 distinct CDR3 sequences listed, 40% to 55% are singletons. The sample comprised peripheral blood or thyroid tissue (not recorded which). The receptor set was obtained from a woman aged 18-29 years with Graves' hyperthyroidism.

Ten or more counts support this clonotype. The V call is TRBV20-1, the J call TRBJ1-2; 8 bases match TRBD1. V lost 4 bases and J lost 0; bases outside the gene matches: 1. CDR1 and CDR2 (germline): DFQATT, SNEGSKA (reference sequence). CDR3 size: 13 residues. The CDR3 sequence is CSAKDRANYGYTF. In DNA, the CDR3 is TGCAGTGCTAAGGACAGGGCTAACTATGGCTACACCTTC.

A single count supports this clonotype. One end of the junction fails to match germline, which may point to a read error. The CDR3 bases are TGCGCCAGCAGCCGGAACTGGATTGCGGGGAACGAGCAGTACTTC. Translating gives CASSRNWIAGNEQYF. The chain is built from TRBV7-9 and TRBJ2-7, with D possibly matching TRBD2 (6 bases). This CDR3 has 15 residues. The V gene's germline CDR1 is SEHNR and CDR2 FQNEAQ (reference sequence).

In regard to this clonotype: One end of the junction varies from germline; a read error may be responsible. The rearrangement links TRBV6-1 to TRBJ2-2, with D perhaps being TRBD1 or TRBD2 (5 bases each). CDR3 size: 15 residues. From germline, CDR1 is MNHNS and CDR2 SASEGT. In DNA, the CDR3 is TGTGTCAGCAGTGAAGGGACCGAGAACACCGGGGAGCTGTTTTTT. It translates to CVSSEGTENTGELFF.

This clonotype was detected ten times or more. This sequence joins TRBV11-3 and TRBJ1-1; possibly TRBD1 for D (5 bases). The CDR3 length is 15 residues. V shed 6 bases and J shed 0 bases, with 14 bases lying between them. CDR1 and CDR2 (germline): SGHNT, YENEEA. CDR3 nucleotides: TGTGCCAGCAGTTCGCATGGGACTTTGAACACTGAAGCTTTCTTT. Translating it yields CASSSHGTLNTEAFF.

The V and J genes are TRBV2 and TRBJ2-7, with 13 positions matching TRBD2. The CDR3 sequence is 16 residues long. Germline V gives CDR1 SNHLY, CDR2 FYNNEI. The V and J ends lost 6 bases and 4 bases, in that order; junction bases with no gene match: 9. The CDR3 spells CASRVGTSGTGYEQYF. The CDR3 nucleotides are TGTGCCAGCAGGGTGGGGACTAGCGGGACGGGATACGAGCAGTACTTC.

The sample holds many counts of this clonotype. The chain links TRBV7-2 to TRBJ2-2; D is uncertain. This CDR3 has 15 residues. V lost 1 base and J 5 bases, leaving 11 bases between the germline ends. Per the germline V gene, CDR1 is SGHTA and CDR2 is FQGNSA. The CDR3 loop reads CASSLGVIRTGELFF. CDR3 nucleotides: TGTGCCAGCAGCTTAGGTGTAATTAGGACCGGGGAGCTGTTTTTT.

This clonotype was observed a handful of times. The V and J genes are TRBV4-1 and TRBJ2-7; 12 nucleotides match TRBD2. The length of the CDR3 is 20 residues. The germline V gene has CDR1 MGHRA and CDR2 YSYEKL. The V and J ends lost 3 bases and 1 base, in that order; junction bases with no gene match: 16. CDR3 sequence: CASSHHRTSGNERGSYEQYF. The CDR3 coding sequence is TGCGCCAGCAGCCATCATCGGACTAGCGGGAATGAAAGGGGATCCTACGAGCAGTACTTC.

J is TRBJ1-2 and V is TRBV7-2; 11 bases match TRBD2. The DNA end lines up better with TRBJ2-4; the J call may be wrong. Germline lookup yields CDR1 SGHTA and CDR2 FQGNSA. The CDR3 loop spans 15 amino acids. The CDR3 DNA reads TGTGCCAGCAGCTTTAGCGGGAGGGCCGGAAACATTCAGTACTTC. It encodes CASSFSGRAGNIQYF.

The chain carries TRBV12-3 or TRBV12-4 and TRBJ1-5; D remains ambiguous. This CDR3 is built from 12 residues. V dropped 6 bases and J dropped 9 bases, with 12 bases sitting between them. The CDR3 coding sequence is TGTGCCAGCAGCCCGGGAGGTATGCCCCAGCATTTT. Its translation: CASSPGGMPQHF.

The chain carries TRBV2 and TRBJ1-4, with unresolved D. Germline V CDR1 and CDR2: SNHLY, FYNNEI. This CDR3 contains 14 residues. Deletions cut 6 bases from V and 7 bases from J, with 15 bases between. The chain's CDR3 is CASSLRRAGEKLFF. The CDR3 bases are TGTGCCAGCAGCTTACGGAGGGCGGGTGAAAAACTGTTTTTT.

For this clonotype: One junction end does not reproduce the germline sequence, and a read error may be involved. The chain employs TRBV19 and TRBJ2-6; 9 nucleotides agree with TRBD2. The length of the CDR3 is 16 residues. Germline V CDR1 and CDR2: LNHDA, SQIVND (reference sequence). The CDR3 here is CASRIAGATGANVLTF. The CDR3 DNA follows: TGTGCCAGTAGGATAGCGGGGGCTACTGGGGCCAACGTCCTGACTTTC.

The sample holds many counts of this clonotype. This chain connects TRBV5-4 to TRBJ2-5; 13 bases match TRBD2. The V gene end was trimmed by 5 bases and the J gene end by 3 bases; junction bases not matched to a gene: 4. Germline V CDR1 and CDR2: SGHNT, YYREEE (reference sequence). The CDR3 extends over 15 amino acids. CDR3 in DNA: TGTGCCAGCAGGCAAGGGACTAGCGGGAAAGAGACCCAGTACTTC. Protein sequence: CASRQGTSGKETQYF.

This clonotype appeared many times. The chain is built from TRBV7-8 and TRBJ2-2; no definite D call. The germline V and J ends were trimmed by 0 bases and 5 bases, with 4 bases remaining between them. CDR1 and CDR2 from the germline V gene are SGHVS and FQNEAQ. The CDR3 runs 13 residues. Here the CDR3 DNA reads TGTGCCAGCAGCTTAGCGATTACCGGGGAGCTGTTTTTT. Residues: CASSLAITGELFF.

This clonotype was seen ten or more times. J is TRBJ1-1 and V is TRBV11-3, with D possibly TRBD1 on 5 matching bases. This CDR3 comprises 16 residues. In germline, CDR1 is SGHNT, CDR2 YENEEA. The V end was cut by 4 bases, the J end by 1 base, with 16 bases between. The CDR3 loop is CASSSKGIGKNTEAFF. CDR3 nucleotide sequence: TGTGCCAGCAGCTCAAAGGGGATAGGTAAGAACACTGAAGCTTTCTTT.

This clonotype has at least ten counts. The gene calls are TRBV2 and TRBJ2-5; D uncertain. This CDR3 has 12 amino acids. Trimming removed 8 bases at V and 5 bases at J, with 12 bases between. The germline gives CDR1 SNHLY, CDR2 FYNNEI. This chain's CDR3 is CASRLVEETQYF. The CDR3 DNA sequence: TGTGCCAGCCGGTTGGTTGAGGAGACCCAGTACTTC.

CDR3 amino acids: CATSDALGDATDTQYF. DNA of the CDR3: TGTGCCACCAGTGATGCCCTGGGGGATGCCACAGATACGCAGTATTTT. The V and J genes are TRBV24-1 and TRBJ2-3; D possibly matches TRBD1 or TRBD2 (5 bases each). CDR3 length equals 16 residues. V was trimmed by 3 bases and J by 2 bases, leaving 14 bases between them. In germline, CDR1 is KGHDR, CDR2 SFDVKD.

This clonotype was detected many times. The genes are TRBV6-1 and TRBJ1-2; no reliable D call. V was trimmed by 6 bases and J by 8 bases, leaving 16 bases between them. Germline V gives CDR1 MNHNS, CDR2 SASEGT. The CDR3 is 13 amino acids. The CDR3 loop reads CASRAPSQTGYTF. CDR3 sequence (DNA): TGTGCCAGCAGGGCCCCCTCCCAGACGGGCTACACCTTC.

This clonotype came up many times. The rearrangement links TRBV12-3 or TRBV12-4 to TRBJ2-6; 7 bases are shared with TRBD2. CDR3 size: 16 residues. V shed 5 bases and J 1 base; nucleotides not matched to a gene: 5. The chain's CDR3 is CASSRYGRSGANVLTF. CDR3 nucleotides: TGTGCCAGCAGTCGGTACGGGAGGTCTGGGGCCAACGTCCTGACTTTC.

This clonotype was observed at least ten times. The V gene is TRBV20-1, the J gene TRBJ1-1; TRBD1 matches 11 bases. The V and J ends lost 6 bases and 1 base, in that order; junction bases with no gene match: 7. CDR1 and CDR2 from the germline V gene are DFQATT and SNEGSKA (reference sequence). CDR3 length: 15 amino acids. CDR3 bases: TGCAGTGCCACCGGGACAGGGGGAGAGAACACTGAAGCTTTCTTT. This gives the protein CSATGTGGENTEAFF.

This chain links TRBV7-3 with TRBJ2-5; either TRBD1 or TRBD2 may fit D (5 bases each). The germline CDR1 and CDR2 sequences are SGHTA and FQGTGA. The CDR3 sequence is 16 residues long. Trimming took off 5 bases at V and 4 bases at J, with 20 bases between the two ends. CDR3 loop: CASSRLGRSPVETQYF. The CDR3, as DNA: TGTGCCAGCAGCCGCCTGGGACGAAGTCCCGTAGAGACCCAGTACTTC.

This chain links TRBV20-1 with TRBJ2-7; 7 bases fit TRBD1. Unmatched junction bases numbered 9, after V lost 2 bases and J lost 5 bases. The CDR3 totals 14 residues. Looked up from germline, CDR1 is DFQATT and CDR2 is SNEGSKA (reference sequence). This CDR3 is CSARLRGRPNEQYF. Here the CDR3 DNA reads TGCAGTGCTAGATTGAGGGGGCGCCCGAACGAGCAGTACTTC.

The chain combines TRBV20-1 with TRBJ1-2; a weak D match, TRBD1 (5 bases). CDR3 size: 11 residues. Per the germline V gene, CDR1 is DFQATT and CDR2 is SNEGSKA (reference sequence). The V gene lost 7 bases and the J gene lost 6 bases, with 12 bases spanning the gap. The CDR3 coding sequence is TGCAGTGTGCAGGGTACCGATGGCTACACCTTC. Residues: CSVQGTDGYTF.